What follows are 28 T cell receptor beta chains derived from one specimen sequenced in a study of blood T cell repertoires in COVID-19. The method was immunoSEQ multiplex PCR; TCRdb's version includes in-frame clones alone and lacks a portion of them. The data hold 120,000 or so clones, with 87% observed a single time. Sequencing input: peripheral blood. All receptors come from a human donor in a cohort sampled during active COVID-19.

The chain combines TRBV7-9 with TRBJ2-7; the match to TRBD2 covers 9 bases. The ends lost 4 bases at V and 5 bases at J; junction bases unmatched: 18. There are 18 residues in the CDR3. Germline CDR1 reads SEHNR; CDR2 reads FQNEAQ (reference sequence). The CDR3 region has the DNA TGTGCCAGCAGCTCGGGGAGTACTAGCGGGCATCCTGAAAACGAGCAGTACTTC. Its translation: CASSSGSTSGHPENEQYF.

V usage is TRBV28 and J usage is TRBJ2-7, with TRBD1 identical over 8 bases. Germline V CDR1 and CDR2: MDHEN, SYDVKM. This CDR3 is 14 amino acids long. V lost 4 bases, J lost 4 bases, and 6 bases stayed unmatched. CDR3 region: CASSSGTGIYEQYF. CDR3 nucleotides: TGTGCCAGCAGTTCCGGGACAGGTATATACGAGCAGTACTTC.

V gene TRBV19 combines with J gene TRBJ2-6; the match to TRBD1 covers 10 bases. Germline V gene lookup returns CDR1 LNHDA and CDR2 SQIVND (reference sequence). The ends lost 3 bases at V and 2 bases at J; junction bases unmatched: 4. This CDR3 is 17 amino acids long. This CDR3 reads CASSMGQGIAGANVLTF. CDR3 nucleotides: TGTGCCAGTAGTATGGGACAGGGGATAGCTGGGGCCAACGTCCTGACTTTC.

V usage is TRBV12-5 and J usage is TRBJ1-3; D unclear. Trimming left V 2 bases short and J 8 bases short, with 10 bases between. Germline CDR1 reads LGHNT; CDR2 reads FRNRAP. The CDR3 totals 13 residues. CDR3 residues: CASGLTFRDTIYF. The CDR3 DNA reads TGTGCTAGTGGTTTGACCTTCCGGGACACCATATATTTT.

The rearrangement links TRBV19 to TRBJ1-3; a possible D gene is TRBD1 (5 bases). CDR1 and CDR2 from the germline V gene are LNHDA and SQIVND (reference sequence). The CDR3 has 13 amino acids. Trimming cost V 10 bases and J 2 bases, with 12 bases left between them. CDR3 coding DNA: TGTGCCACCGGCAGGGATACTGGAAACACCATATATTTT. Translating it yields CATGRDTGNTIYF.

The V and J genes are TRBV29-1 and TRBJ1-1; D ambiguous. V was clipped by 3 bases and J by 2 bases, with 10 bases between them. Germline assignment: CDR1 SQVTM and CDR2 ANQGSEA. This CDR3 region has 13 residues. CDR3 sequence: CSVDPGSNTEAFF. CDR3 DNA: TGCAGCGTTGATCCAGGCTCCAACACTGAAGCTTTCTTT. The variable domain in full, completed from reference TRBV29-1 and TRBJ1-1, reads SAVISQKPSRDICQRGTSLTIQCQVDSQVTMMFWYRQQPGQSLTLIATANQGSEATYESGFVIDKFPISRPNLTFSTLTVSNMSPEDSSIYLCSVDPGSNTEAFFGQGTRLTVV.

This chain links TRBV28 with TRBJ1-4; D ambiguous. The CDR3 extends over 13 amino acids. V was trimmed by 3 bases and J by 5 bases, leaving 7 bases between them. Per germline, CDR1 MDHEN and CDR2 SYDVKM. The CDR3 loop reads CASSFYPNEKLFF. As DNA, the CDR3 is TGTGCCAGCAGTTTCTACCCGAATGAAAAACTGTTTTTT.

V gene TRBV5-1 combines with J gene TRBJ1-3, with D hard to call. The CDR3 has 15 residues. The germline CDR1 and CDR2 sequences are SGHRS and YFSETQ. The V end lost 0 bases, the J end lost 1 base, and 8 bases lay between the germline ends. In DNA, the CDR3 is TGCGCCAGCAGCTTGGGGAGGGCTTCTGGAAACACCATATATTTT. Translated, it gives CASSLGRASGNTIYF.

This chain links TRBV11-2 with TRBJ2-7, with 7 nucleotides matching TRBD2. Germline-derived CDR1 and CDR2 are SGHAT and FQNNGV. The CDR3 has 14 amino acids. V gave up 5 bases and J gave up 3 bases; unmatched junction bases: 7. CDR3 protein: CASSTGTINYEQYF. The CDR3 region has the DNA TGTGCCAGCAGCACCGGGACTATCAACTACGAGCAGTACTTC.

This clone was found once. The chain links TRBV18 to TRBJ2-7, with a tentative D call TRBD1 (6 bases). Trimming removed 0 bases from V and 6 bases from J, with 12 bases in between. This CDR3 has 14 residues. CDR1 KGHSH and CDR2 LQKENI come from the germline V gene. The CDR3 region is CASSPPSGESEQYF. The DNA for the CDR3 is TGTGCCAGCTCACCACCGTCAGGGGAGAGCGAGCAGTACTTC.

This clone was seen just once. The chain has TRBV2 and TRBJ1-5; no reliable D call. Germline V gives CDR1 SNHLY, CDR2 FYNNEI. The CDR3 spans 13 residues. The germline V and J ends were trimmed by 7 bases and 0 bases, with 7 bases remaining between them. Here the CDR3 DNA reads TGTGCCAGCATGGCAGATAGCAATCAGCCCCAGCATTTT. It yields the protein CASMADSNQPQHF.

The chain recombines TRBV6-1 with TRBJ1-3; D gene uncertain. The V gene lost 0 bases and the J gene lost 2 bases, with 11 bases spanning the gap. Looked up from germline, CDR1 is MNHNS and CDR2 is SASEGT. This CDR3 contains 16 residues. CDR3 protein: CASSEAGRPAGNTIYF. The DNA for the CDR3 is TGTGCCAGCAGTGAAGCGGGCCGACCGGCTGGAAACACCATATATTTT.

The chain uses TRBV27 and TRBJ2-7; 8 nucleotides match TRBD1. The germline gives CDR1 MNHEY, CDR2 SMNVEV (reference sequence). After removal of 1 base from V and 1 base from J, the junction contained 3 bases not matched to a gene. CDR3 size: 15 residues. The CDR3 DNA follows: TGTGCCAGCAGTTTATTCAGGGGGCCATCCTACGAGCAGTACTTC. Translated: CASSLFRGPSYEQYF.

The genes are TRBV5-1 and TRBJ2-1; the D is unclear. From germline, CDR1 is SGHRS and CDR2 YFSETQ. The CDR3 is made up of 13 amino acids. V was clipped by 1 base and J by 7 bases, with 9 bases between them. The DNA of the CDR3 is TGCGCCAGCAGCTTGACCCCTACTAATGAGCAGTTCTTC. Protein: CASSLTPTNEQFF.

The chain carries TRBV5-4 and TRBJ1-4, with 7 bases aligning to TRBD1. Germline V lookup: CDR1 SGHNT, CDR2 YYREEE (reference sequence). V gave up 3 bases and J gave up 8 bases; unmatched junction bases: 10. The CDR3 spans 15 residues. The CDR3 sequence is CASSSREGAGEKLFF. The CDR3 DNA reads TGTGCCAGCAGCTCCCGTGAGGGGGCAGGAGAAAAACTGTTTTTT.

The chain uses TRBV29-1 and TRBJ2-1; 11 bases fit TRBD2. The CDR3 spans 15 residues. V was clipped by 6 bases and J by 3 bases; unmatched bases: 7. Per germline, CDR1 SQVTM and CDR2 ANQGSEA. The CDR3 loop is CSVGLAGGYYNEQFF. The DNA of the CDR3 is TGCAGCGTAGGGCTAGCGGGAGGTTACTACAATGAGCAGTTCTTC.

The chain carries TRBV5-1 and TRBJ1-5; D gene unclear. This CDR3 has 21 residues. Germline V gives CDR1 SGHRS, CDR2 YFSETQ. V lost 5 bases to trimming and J lost 4 bases, with 34 bases between them. CDR3 DNA: TGCGCCAGCAGTTCGGGAAGGAAGGTGGACCGGGAACCTCGAATGAATCAGCCCCAGCATTTT. Its translation: CASSSGRKVDREPRMNQPQHF. Full variable domain (missing parts from reference TRBV5-1 and TRBJ1-5): KAGVTQTPRYLIKTRGQQVTLSCSPISGHRSVSWYQQTPGQGLQFLFEYFSETQRNKGNFPGRFSGRQFSNSRSEMNVSTLELGDSALYLCASSSGRKVDREPRMNQPQHFGDGTRLSIL.

The gene calls are TRBV19 and TRBJ1-1; D possibly corresponds to TRBD1 (5 bases). In germline, CDR1 is LNHDA, CDR2 SQIVND (reference sequence). This CDR3 spans 15 amino acids. Trimming stripped 4 bases from V and 0 bases from J, with 12 bases between. CDR3 region: CASSRAGSLNTEAFF. CDR3 in DNA: TGTGCCAGTAGTAGGGCAGGGTCCTTGAACACTGAAGCTTTCTTT.

The chain has TRBV7-6 and TRBJ2-5; the D is unclear. The CDR3 is 12 residues long. The V end was cut by 0 bases, the J end by 4 bases, with 3 bases between. CDR1 is SGHVS and CDR2 is FNYEAQ in the germline V gene. The CDR3: CASSLARETQYF. CDR3 DNA: TGTGCCAGCAGCTTAGCGAGAGAGACCCAGTACTTC.

The V call is TRBV11-3, the J call TRBJ2-1; TRBD1 aligns across 8 bases. J gave up 15 bases and V 5 bases, and 12 bases lay outside the gene matches. Per the germline V gene, CDR1 is SGHNT and CDR2 is YENEEA. The CDR3 runs to 13 residues. This CDR3 reads CASSQQGGYRRFF. DNA of the CDR3: TGTGCCAGCAGCCAACAGGGGGGTTATAGGCGGTTCTTC.

V gene TRBV12-3 or TRBV12-4 combines with J gene TRBJ1-1; 7 bases are shared with TRBD1. The CDR3 length is 12 residues. V dropped 4 bases and J dropped 12; count of bases not matched to a gene: 8. CDR3: CASSSLPGGTFF. The CDR3 nucleotides are TGTGCCAGCAGTTCCTTGCCAGGGGGTACTTTCTTT.

The rearrangement links TRBV6-1 to TRBJ2-7, with D possibly TRBD1 on 6 matching bases. The V end was cut by 1 base, the J end by 4 bases, with 23 bases between. Germline V gene lookup returns CDR1 MNHNS and CDR2 SASEGT. This CDR3 contains 18 residues. Here the CDR3 DNA reads TGTGCCAGCAGTGAAGTTTCAGGCCGGTACAGGGACCTATACGAGCAGTACTTC. Encoded protein: CASSEVSGRYRDLYEQYF.

The genes are TRBV19 and TRBJ1-5; 7 bases line up with TRBD1. The V gene end was trimmed by 8 bases and the J gene end by 3 bases; junction bases not matched to a gene: 10. CDR3 length: 15 amino acids. CDR1 is LNHDA, CDR2 SQIVND, per germline (reference sequence). The CDR3 sequence: CASSIQGQNNQPQHF. Here the CDR3 DNA reads TGTGCCAGTTCGATTCAGGGACAGAACAATCAGCCCCAGCATTTT. The full variable domain, its missing parts supplied by reference TRBV19 and TRBJ1-5, is DGGITQSPKYLFRKEGQNVTLSCEQNLNHDAMYWYRQDPGQGLRLIYYSQIVNDFQKGDIAEGYSVSREKKESFPLTVTSAQKNPTAFYLCASSIQGQNNQPQHFGDGTRLSIL.

The chain carries TRBV19 and TRBJ2-7; 11 positions match TRBD1. Germline V gene lookup returns CDR1 LNHDA and CDR2 SQIVND (reference sequence). With 6 bases clipped from V and 2 bases from J, the junction kept 3 bases outside the gene matches. The CDR3 totals 14 residues. The CDR3 loop reads CASSRDRGTYEQYF. As DNA, the CDR3 is TGTGCCAGTAGCCGGGACAGGGGGACCTACGAGCAGTACTTC.

V and J are TRBV28 and TRBJ1-2; TRBD1 aligns across 7 bases. The germline V gene has CDR1 MDHEN and CDR2 SYDVKM. V shed 3 bases and J 8 bases; nucleotides not matched to a gene: 9. The CDR3 has 14 residues. The CDR3 DNA is TGTGCCAGCAGTTTGCCAACAGGGGCCCGGGGCTACACCTTC. Encoded protein: CASSLPTGARGYTF.

The chain uses TRBV19 and TRBJ1-4; the match to TRBD1 covers 7 bases. This CDR3 is built from 14 residues. The trim removed 6 bases at V and 5 bases at J, leaving 6 bases unmatched. From germline, CDR1 is LNHDA and CDR2 SQIVND (reference sequence). CDR3 amino acids: CASRDRNQNEKLFF. The CDR3 nucleotides are TGTGCCAGTAGGGACAGGAATCAGAATGAAAAACTGTTTTTT.

V is TRBV5-5 and J is TRBJ2-2; 9 bases align to TRBD2. The CDR3 consists of 14 residues. The germline V gene encodes CDR1 SGHKS and CDR2 YYEKEE (reference sequence). V lost 0 bases, J lost 11 bases, and 5 bases stayed unmatched. CDR3 nucleotides: TGTGCCAGCAGCTTGGAGGGACTAGCTGCTGAGCTGTTTTTT. Translating gives CASSLEGLAAELFF.

The rearrangement links TRBV9 to TRBJ2-3; D is perhaps TRBD1 (6 bases). Germline lookup yields CDR1 SGDLS and CDR2 YYNGEE. The CDR3 totals 16 residues. V was pared by 0 bases and J by 0 bases, with 11 bases between. CDR3 in amino acids: CASSVAGQGSTDTQYF. The DNA for the CDR3 is TGTGCCAGCAGCGTAGCTGGCCAGGGGAGCACAGATACGCAGTATTTT.